This TCR beta chain came from a study of post-analysis software for immune sequencing data. About the research overall: Several disease courses (relapsing-remitting, secondary progressive and progressive-relapsing) of multiple sclerosis were included.

Presence of unique molecular identifiers characterized the TCR beta cDNA libraries. Input populations of 1 to 10 million T cells gave rise to roughly 0.5 million cDNA molecules. MiXCR, run by TCRdb on the PCR reads, gives a single entry per CDR3 protein. This table has roughly 650,000 distinct CDR3 sequences, 55% to 60% appearing once. Germline V lookup: CDR1 MNHEY, CDR2 SVGEGT. V was clipped by 2 bases and J by 8 bases, with 6 bases between them. The CDR3 is 11 amino acids. In regard to this clonotype: The antigen is undetermined.

Points from the study as a whole: Controls showed lower frequencies than patients for five TRBV segments, and TRBV5-6, TRBV5-1 and TRBV20-1 were among these. Versus controls, multiple sclerosis patients showed significantly lower diversity (normalized Chao1).

This sequence joins TRBV6-2 or TRBV6-3 and TRBJ1-2, with D tentatively TRBD1 (5 bases). This clonotype was sampled from a girl aged 2-15 years with multiple sclerosis. Input material: blood. CDR3 in amino acids: CASSYGTGYTF. CDR3 in DNA: TGTGCCAGCAGTTACGGGACCGGCTACACCTTC.